This T cell receptor beta chain was sequenced in a study of blood T cell repertoires in COVID-19 (dated by TCRdb to 2020 to 2021). Concerning the study at large: Samples covering the acute and convalescent phases of COVID-19 were provided by collaborators in the United States, Italy and Spain. The prospective study material was composed of cDNA or gDNA derived from T cells, B-cell-depleted T cells, or PBMCs. Subjects who had been exposed to COVID-19, were actively infected with it, or had recovered from it provided the deeply sampled blood TCRbeta repertoires that made up the dataset. The repertoires were released in a freely available public database meant as a resource for research on the immune response to SARS-CoV-2. Samples came from the ongoing ImmuneRACE study (first 160 participants) plus 1,254 subjects from 6 global collaborators. The sample metadata nearly always contained a de-identified subject ID, COVID-19 status, age in years and sex. Where available, HLA class I and class II types were taken from metadata supplied by the sample provider and were not determined by assay-based typing.

CDR1 and CDR2 were assigned from the germline V gene as MDHEN and SYDVKM. The cysteine opens and the phenylalanine closes a CDR3 of 15 amino acids. Only the CDR3 DNA stays, 45 bases, in frame from base 1. The V end gives up 6 bases and the J end 2 bases, leaving 6 bases in the junction not matched to a gene. TCRbeta CDR3 regions were amplified from genomic DNA by means of the immunoSEQ Assay, a bias-controlled multiplex PCR. The authors' analysis ran thus. Nucleated cell counts per sample were estimated from amplification of reference gene primers within the assay. To quantify the absolute abundance of each unique TCRbeta CDR3 rearrangement, sequence reads were collapsed and filtered. For each sample, productive Simpson clonality was calculated as the square root of Simpson's diversity index over productive rearrangements. The table comes from immuneACCESS by way of TCRdb, which keeps in-frame sequences with V and J called. Part of the clones is missing from these tables; in studies checked, under half for an unresolved V gene and the rest for unknown reasons. V and J calls and clone size are as listed in that table; D and trimming were resolved from the DNA. The sample table holds about 88,000 clones, of which 90% to 95% were seen once. The ten largest clones take up over 1.5% of the sample.

This clone was observed a few times. Its antigen is not yet known. Per-base quality was not reported, and no clone a single base away is much larger than it. What the authors observed across the whole study: Clinical and demographic metadata were provided uncurated, with the amount varying by source and participant.

Whole blood was collected in K2EDTA tubes by collaborating institutions according to the institutions' own protocols. For TCRbeta analysis, collaborators shipped samples in one of three forms: frozen whole blood, isolated PBMCs, or DNA extracted from either of those sample types. The sequence links TRBV28 to TRBJ2-2; 7 junctional bases match TRBD1. This TCR was recovered from a man in his 60s with acute or convalescent COVID-19. Input material: peripheral blood. The CDR3 is CASSITGVNTGELFF. The DNA reads as follows: TGTGCCAGCAGCATCACAGGGGTTAACACCGGGGAGCTGTTTTTT.